This T cell receptor (beta chain) was profiled in a study of follicular helper T cells after annual influenza vaccination. TCRdb's table, derived via immunoSEQ multiplex PCR, lists solely in-frame clones and lacks some. Seen here are about 27,000 clones, more than 80% observed once, and the top ten hold approximately 1.1%. As for time point: 2014-2015 season, pre-vaccination. Germline values: CDR1 SQVTM, CDR2 ANQGSEA. The V segment lost 3 bases and the J segment 9 bases; nucleotides outside the gene matches: 8. The CDR3 spans 14 residues. This specimen consisted of CXCR5+ CD38- circulating T follicular helper cells from blood, obtained on the day of influenza vaccination. Subset specified: circulating Tfh, non-naive CD4+CXCR5+PD-1+ (ICOS+CD38+ or ICOS-CD38-). The TCR originated in an adult who received the influenza vaccine. The rearrangement joins TRBV29-1 to TRBJ2-1, with 10 bases fitting TRBD2. In nucleotides, the CDR3 is TGCAGCGTTGAGGATAAGCGGGAGGGCCCTGAGCAGTTCTTC. Residues: CSVEDKREGPEQFF.